This paragraph reports one TCR beta chain. This entry comes from a study of blood T cell repertoires in COVID-19. Whole-study context: Samples representing acute and convalescent COVID-19 were sourced from the United States, Italy and Spain. In each case, the material was cDNA or gDNA derived from T cells, B-cell-depleted T cells, or PBMCs.

Seattle patients were enrolled while actively infected and followed longitudinally. Germline lookup yields CDR1 MNHEY and CDR2 SVGAGI. J gave up 6 bases and V 5 bases, and 10 bases lay outside the gene matches. CDR3 size: 15 residues. Per the original methods: Cell counts per sample came from amplifying reference gene primers. Measured with immunoSEQ multiplex PCR; TCRdb has only the in-frame clones, and not every one. V and J calls and clone size are those listed in that table; D and trimming were worked out from the DNA. Of approximately 120,000 clones in the sample, approximately 85% were seen once.

The genes are TRBV6-5 and TRBJ1-1; TRBD1 matches at 9 bases. The sample taken for sequencing was peripheral blood. The receptor was isolated from a woman of 80 years or more with COVID-19, enrolled during active disease. The CDR3 bases are TGTGCCAGCAGTAAACAGGGGGCCGTGGTCGCTGAAGCTTTCTTT. The encoded protein is CASSKQGAVVAEAFF.